These 6 T cell receptor beta chains share one sample of origin, sequenced in a study of cytomegalovirus exposure and HLA in healthy donors. Only in-frame clones appear in the TCRdb table, and some are missing; sequencing was by immunoSEQ multiplex PCR. The data show tens of thousands of clones, approximately 94% seen once. Sequencing was performed on PBMCs. The receptors shown here come from a man younger than 30 in good health and CMV-seropositive.

The chain carries TRBV6-5 and TRBJ2-7; TRBD2 aligns across 8 bases. This CDR3 region has 16 residues. Germline-derived CDR1 and CDR2 are MNHEY and SVGAGI. Germline trimming cut 4 bases from V and 4 bases from J; bases unmatched to any gene: 12. The CDR3 reads CASSFFGGGSFYEQYF. CDR3 bases: TGTGCCAGCAGTTTTTTCGGCGGGGGGAGCTTTTACGAGCAGTACTTC.

The chain uses TRBV10-3 and TRBJ2-1; 8 bases map to TRBD2. CDR1 and CDR2 from the germline V gene are ENHRY and SYGVKD. The CDR3 is 14 amino acids. Unmatched junction bases numbered 9, after V lost 7 bases and J lost 7 bases. CDR3 DNA sequence: TGTGCCATCACCGACAGCGGGGGTGGGAATGAGCAGTTCTTC. It codes for CAITDSGGGNEQFF.

The chain has TRBV28 and TRBJ1-2; no firm D call. CDR3 length: 12 amino acids. In germline, CDR1 is MDHEN, CDR2 SYDVKM. Trimming took 4 bases from V and 4 from J, leaving 7 bases between them. CDR3: CASSSDTYGYTF. CDR3 DNA sequence: TGTGCCAGCAGTTCCGACACCTATGGCTACACCTTC.

The rearrangement links TRBV7-2 to TRBJ2-4; D gene unclear. Germline CDR1 is SGHTA and CDR2 is FQGNSA. CDR3 length: 14 residues. V was trimmed by 1 base and J by 6 bases, leaving 10 bases between them. CDR3 region: CASSLGDILNIQYF. In DNA, the CDR3 is TGTGCCAGCAGCTTAGGCGACATACTAAACATTCAGTACTTC.

The V gene is TRBV7-6, the J gene TRBJ2-3, with D perhaps TRBD2 (5 bases). The V gene's germline CDR1 is SGHVS and CDR2 FNYEAQ. V was pared by 8 bases and J by 0 bases, with 15 bases between. The CDR3 totals 15 residues. CDR3 amino acids: CASGTRRSSTDTQYF. CDR3 bases: TGTGCCAGCGGAACCCGGAGGAGCAGCACAGATACGCAGTATTTT.

The chain is built from TRBV9 and TRBJ2-1, with TRBD2 identical over 8 bases. Germline-derived CDR1 and CDR2 are SGDLS and YYNGEE. The CDR3 totals 18 residues. V was clipped by 0 bases and J by 2 bases; unmatched bases: 10. In DNA form, the CDR3 reads TGTGCCAGCAGCGTAGATGGTCCTAGCGGGCTCACCTACAATGAGCAGTTCTTC. It encodes CASSVDGPSGLTYNEQFF.